Below are 24 T cell receptor beta chains sequenced from a single sample in a study of blood T cell repertoires in COVID-19. Profiled with immunoSEQ multiplex PCR; TCRdb holds only in-frame clones, not every one. The profile shows about 54,000 clones, 91% of them singletons. What was sequenced was peripheral blood. These TCRs come from an older woman with active or convalescent COVID-19.

This clone has a handful of counts. The chain recombines TRBV19 with TRBJ1-5, with TRBD1 identical over 8 bases. V was clipped by 5 bases and J by 5 bases; unmatched bases: 2. Germline CDR1 LNHDA, CDR2 SQIVND (reference sequence). There are 13 residues in the CDR3. The CDR3 spells CASSDRGDQPQHF. The CDR3 DNA follows: TGTGCCAGTAGTGACAGGGGAGATCAGCCCCAGCATTTT.

The chain recombines TRBV19 with TRBJ1-1; 9 nucleotides align to TRBD1. The CDR3 consists of 17 residues. Germline trimming cut 7 bases from V and 1 base from J; bases unmatched to any gene: 13. The germline CDR1 and CDR2 sequences are LNHDA and SQIVND (reference sequence). The CDR3 DNA sequence: TGTGCCAGTACCGATACGGAATGGACAGGGGAGAACACTGAAGCTTTCTTT. This sequence encodes CASTDTEWTGENTEAFF.

This sequence joins TRBV28 and TRBJ1-2, with no clear D. CDR1 MDHEN and CDR2 SYDVKM come from the germline V gene. The CDR3 contains 14 residues. V dropped 2 bases and J dropped 4 bases, with 11 bases sitting between them. CDR3 bases: TGTGCCAGCAGTTTACCCGGAGTTAGCTATGGCTACACCTTC. The encoded protein is CASSLPGVSYGYTF.

This clone was recorded only once. One junction end disagrees with the germline gene, perhaps due to a read error. This sequence joins TRBV9 and TRBJ2-5; perhaps TRBD1 as D (6 bases). The CDR3 sequence is 13 residues long. Per the germline V gene, CDR1 is SGDLS and CDR2 is YYNGEE. CDR3 in DNA: TGTGCCAGCAGCGCCGGACAGCAAGGGACCCAGTACTTC. Translated, it gives CASSAGQQGTQYF. Complete variable domain (other parts from reference TRBV9 and TRBJ2-5): DSGVTQTPKHLITATGQRVTLRCSPRSGDLSVYWYQQSLDQGLQFLIQYYNGEERAKGNILERFSAQQFPDLHSELNLSSLELGDSALYFCASSAGQQGTQYFGPGTRLLVL.

The chain has TRBV29-1 and TRBJ1-1; D is unclear. Germline lookup yields CDR1 SQVTM and CDR2 ANQGSEA. The CDR3 has 12 residues. V was pared by 5 bases and J by 1 base, with 8 bases between. CDR3 in DNA: TGCAGCGTTTTAACACCGAACACTGAAGCTTTCTTT. This codes for CSVLTPNTEAFF.

The chain is built from TRBV30 and TRBJ1-1; D unclear. This CDR3 is built from 12 residues. Trimming stripped 2 bases from V and 8 bases from J, with 12 bases between. From germline, CDR1 is GTSNPN and CDR2 SVGIG (reference sequence). CDR3 protein: CAWSPLTLEAFF. CDR3 DNA sequence: TGTGCCTGGAGTCCACTAACACTCGAAGCTTTCTTT.

This clone was seen once. This sequence joins TRBV28 and TRBJ1-2; D is undetermined. Germline loops: CDR1 MDHEN, CDR2 SYDVKM. Trimming took off 1 base at V and 7 bases at J, with 10 bases between the two ends. This CDR3 is built from 13 residues. The CDR3 nucleotides are TGTGCCAGCAGTTTATTGGAGGAAGCTGGCTACACCTTC. Its protein product is CASSLLEEAGYTF.

The chain carries TRBV6-5 and TRBJ2-5; 7 nucleotides align to TRBD1. The germline CDR1 and CDR2 sequences are MNHEY and SVGAGI. The CDR3 loop spans 13 amino acids. V shed 6 bases, J shed 5 bases, and the junction held 6 bases outside the gene matches. CDR3 region: CASRKGALETQYF. The CDR3 coding sequence is TGTGCCAGCAGAAAGGGGGCTTTGGAGACCCAGTACTTC.

The rearrangement uses TRBV5-1 and TRBJ2-1, with 7 nucleotides matching TRBD1. The V gene end was trimmed by 0 bases and the J gene end by 6 bases; junction bases not matched to a gene: 3. Per the germline V gene, CDR1 is SGHRS and CDR2 is YFSETQ. The CDR3 covers 14 residues. The CDR3 loop is CASSLGYRGNEQFF. The CDR3 DNA follows: TGCGCCAGCAGCTTGGGGTACAGGGGCAATGAGCAGTTCTTC.

This chain links TRBV7-3 with TRBJ2-1; 14 positions agree with TRBD2. CDR3 length: 15 residues. V was clipped by 4 bases and J by 9 bases; unmatched bases: 5. In germline, CDR1 is SGHTA, CDR2 FQGTGA. CDR3 bases: TGTGCCAGCAGCTACGGACTAGCGGGAGGAAGTGAGCAGTTCTTC. Translation gives CASSYGLAGGSEQFF.

This chain joins TRBV25-1 and TRBJ2-3; D is possibly TRBD1 (5 bases). CDR1 and CDR2 (germline): MGHDK, SYGVNS. The CDR3 runs 15 residues. Trimming took off 7 bases at V and 4 bases at J, with 18 bases between the two ends. CDR3 DNA sequence: TGTGCCAGCAACCCAACAGGAAGGTTGGCAGATACGCAGTATTTT. Its protein product is CASNPTGRLADTQYF.

The chain has TRBV10-3 and TRBJ1-5; the D gene is possibly TRBD1 (6 bases). Germline loops: CDR1 ENHRY, CDR2 SYGVKD. The CDR3 length is 14 residues. The V gene lost 7 bases and the J gene lost 3 bases, with 13 bases spanning the gap. The CDR3 coding sequence is TGTGCCATCAAAGGCAGGGGAGACAATCAGCCCCAGCATTTT. This translates into CAIKGRGDNQPQHF.

In this sample, this clone turned up a few times. As DNA, the CDR3 is TGCGCCAGCAGTGCCGGACAGGCCTACTCTGGAAACACCATATATTTT. Amino acids: CASSAGQAYSGNTIYF. V is TRBV10-1 and J is TRBJ1-3; 7 positions match TRBD1. This CDR3 region has 16 residues. Per the germline V gene, CDR1 is WNHNN and CDR2 is SYGVQD (reference sequence). J was trimmed by 0 bases and V by 4 bases; bases with no gene match: 6.

The CDR3 coding sequence is TGTGCCAGCAGCCGGGACAGCTACGAGCAGTACTTC. Residues: CASSRDSYEQYF. The chain joins TRBV6-2 or TRBV6-3 to TRBJ2-7; TRBD1 matches 7 bases. CDR1 is MNHEY, CDR2 SVGEGT, per germline. V trimming: 6 bases; J trimming: 3 bases; junction bases outside the gene matches: 2. This CDR3 comprises 12 residues.

The CDR3 here is CASSLGTVANYGYTF. The CDR3 region has the DNA TGTGCCAGCAGTTTAGGGACAGTAGCTAACTATGGCTACACCTTC. The chain employs TRBV28 and TRBJ1-2, with TRBD1 matching over 7 bases. Trimming at V came to 2 bases and at J to 0 bases, leaving 3 bases not matched to a gene. CDR1 MDHEN and CDR2 SYDVKM come from the germline V gene. This CDR3 region has 15 residues.

The DNA for the CDR3 is TGTGCCAGCAGCGGGGAGGAAGAGACCCAGTACTTC. Translating it yields CASSGEEETQYF. The genes are TRBV3-1 (or the pseudogene TRBV3-2) and TRBJ2-5; tentative D call: TRBD2 (6 bases). The CDR3 runs to 12 residues. Germline lookup yields CDR1 LGHDT and CDR2 YNNKEL (reference sequence). V lost 5 bases and J lost 3, with 7 bases in between.

The CDR3 nucleotides are TGTGCCAGCAGTTACTCACAGGGGGCGGGGGAGACCCAGTACTTC. Protein: CASSYSQGAGETQYF. The rearrangement uses TRBV6-5 and TRBJ2-5; 9 nucleotides line up with TRBD1. Germline V gene sequence: CDR1 MNHEY, CDR2 SVGAGI. V dropped 0 bases and J dropped 5; count of bases not matched to a gene: 4. This CDR3 region has 15 residues.

The J gene is TRBJ2-3, the V gene TRBV5-1; TRBD2 aligns across 13 bases. The CDR3 covers 17 residues. Unmatched junction bases numbered 8, after V lost 7 bases and J lost 0 bases. Germline loops: CDR1 SGHRS, CDR2 YFSETQ. CDR3 nucleotides: TGCGCCAGCCTACCGGGACTAGCGGGGACTAGCACAGATACGCAGTATTTT. Its translation: CASLPGLAGTSTDTQYF.

This clone has only a few counts. The genes are TRBV19 and TRBJ1-5; D uncertain. CDR3 size: 14 residues. Germline-derived CDR1 and CDR2 are LNHDA and SQIVND (reference sequence). V was cut by 0 bases and J by 5 bases, with 8 bases left in between. The CDR3 loop is CASSIDRNYQPQHF. The CDR3 DNA reads as TGTGCCAGTAGTATAGATCGTAACTATCAGCCCCAGCATTTT.

The chain uses TRBV24-1 and TRBJ1-5; 8 bases are a match to TRBD1. Per germline, CDR1 KGHDR and CDR2 SFDVKD. CDR3 length equals 17 residues. Losses at the gene ends were 5 bases for V and 0 bases for J; bases not matched to a gene: 8. CDR3 nucleotides: TGTGCCACCAGTGGCGACAGGGGTTCCTATAGCAATCAGCCCCAGCATTTT. Its protein is CATSGDRGSYSNQPQHF.

The chain combines TRBV30 with TRBJ2-7; possible D gene TRBD1, 5 bases. Trimming took 0 bases from V and 0 from J, leaving 15 bases between them. Germline CDR1 GTSNPN, CDR2 SVGIG (reference sequence). This CDR3 spans 16 amino acids. The CDR3 loop is CAWSVRAGYFSYEQYF. The CDR3 DNA is TGTGCCTGGAGTGTAAGGGCAGGGTATTTCTCCTACGAGCAGTACTTC.

A single count supports this clone. The chain carries TRBV6-2 or TRBV6-3 and TRBJ2-5; unclear D gene. Germline CDR1 reads MNHEY; CDR2 reads SVGEGT. Between the trimmed V and J ends, which lost 5 bases and 2 bases, there was a span of 6 bases. The CDR3 sequence is 12 residues long. DNA for the CDR3: TGTGCCAGCAGTAACACACAAGAGACCCAGTACTTC. It is translated as CASSNTQETQYF.

The chain employs TRBV5-1 and TRBJ2-2; the D is unclear. Germline V gives CDR1 SGHRS, CDR2 YFSETQ. Trimming stripped 0 bases from V and 2 bases from J, with 14 bases between. The CDR3 spans 17 residues. The CDR3 region is CASSLGPRNANTGELFF. CDR3 nucleotide sequence: TGCGCCAGCAGCTTGGGGCCGAGGAACGCAAACACCGGGGAGCTGTTTTTT.

The rearrangement links TRBV25-1 to TRBJ2-4; TRBD1 matches at 7 bases. Germline loops: CDR1 MGHDK, CDR2 SYGVNS. The V segment lost 3 bases and the J segment 7 bases; nucleotides outside the gene matches: 0. This CDR3 has 12 residues. The CDR3 region is CASSDRGNIQYF. The CDR3 nucleotides are TGTGCCAGCAGTGACAGGGGGAACATTCAGTACTTC.